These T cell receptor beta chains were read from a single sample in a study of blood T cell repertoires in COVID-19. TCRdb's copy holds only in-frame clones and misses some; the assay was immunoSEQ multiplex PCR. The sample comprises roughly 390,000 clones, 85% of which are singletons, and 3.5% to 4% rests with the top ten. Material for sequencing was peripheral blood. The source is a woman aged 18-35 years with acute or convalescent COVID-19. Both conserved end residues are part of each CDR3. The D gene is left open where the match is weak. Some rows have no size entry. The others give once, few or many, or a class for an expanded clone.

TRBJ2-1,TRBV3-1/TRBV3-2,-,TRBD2,CASRQATSGGYNEQFF,TGTGCCAGCAGGCAAGCGACTAGCGGGGGATACAATGAGCAGTTCTTC
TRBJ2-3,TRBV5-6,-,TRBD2,CASSLGLAGGLGDTQYF,TGTGCCAGCAGCTTGGGACTAGCGGGAGGTTTAGGAGATACGCAGTATTTT
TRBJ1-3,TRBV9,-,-,CASSVGGVSGNTIYF,TGTGCCAGCAGCGTAGGCGGAGTCTCTGGAAACACCATATATTTT
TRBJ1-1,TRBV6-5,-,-,CASSYSQGMEAFF,TGTGCCAGCAGTTACTCACAGGGCATGGAAGCTTTCTTT
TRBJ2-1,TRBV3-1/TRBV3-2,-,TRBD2,CASSLGTSGRLGEQFF,TGTGCCAGCAGCCTTGGGACTAGCGGGAGGCTAGGAGAGCAGTTCTTC
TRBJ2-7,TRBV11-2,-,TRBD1,CASSRDREGEQYF,TGTGCCAGCAGCCGGGACAGGGAGGGCGAGCAGTACTTC
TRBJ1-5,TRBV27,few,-,CASSLNGWGGFNQPQHF,TGTGCCAGCAGTTTAAACGGTTGGGGGGGATTCAATCAGCCCCAGCATTTT
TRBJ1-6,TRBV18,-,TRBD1,CASSRDRDNSPLHF,TGTGCCAGCTCGCGGGACAGAGATAATTCACCCCTCCACTTT
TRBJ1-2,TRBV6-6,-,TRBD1,CASSSTGRLEGYTF,TGTGCCAGCAGTTCGACAGGGAGATTGGAGGGCTACACCTTC
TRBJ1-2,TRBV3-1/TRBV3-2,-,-,CASSQEKGDYGYTF,TGTGCCAGCAGCCAAGAGAAGGGAGACTATGGCTACACCTTC
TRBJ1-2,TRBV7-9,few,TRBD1,CASSLEGARGYTF,TGTGCCAGCAGCTTAGAGGGGGCGCGGGGCTACACCTTC
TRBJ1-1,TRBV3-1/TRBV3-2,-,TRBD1,CASSQEATTGWHTEAFF,TGTGCCAGCAGCCAAGAAGCTACGACAGGGTGGCACACTGAAGCTTTCTTT
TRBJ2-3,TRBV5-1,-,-,CASSFGRGKTDTQYF,TGCGCCAGCAGCTTCGGAAGAGGGAAGACAGATACGCAGTATTTT
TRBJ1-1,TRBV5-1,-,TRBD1,CASSLVLTGGGTEAFF,TGCGCCAGCAGCTTGGTATTGACAGGGGGAGGCACTGAAGCTTTCTTT
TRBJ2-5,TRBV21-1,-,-,CASFRTNQETQYF,TGTGCCAGCTTCAGGACAAACCAAGAGACCCAGTACTTC
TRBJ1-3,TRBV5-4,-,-,CASSPRDSGNTIYF,TGTGCCAGCAGCCCCAGGGACTCTGGAAACACCATATATTTT
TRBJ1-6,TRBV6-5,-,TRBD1,CASTTTDRGTSPLHF,TGTGCCAGCACCACTACCGACAGGGGCACTTCACCCCTCCACTTT
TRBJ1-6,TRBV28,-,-,CASSSPRITSPLHF,TGTGCCAGCAGTTCACCTAGGATTACTTCACCCCTCCACTTT
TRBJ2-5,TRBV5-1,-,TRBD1,CASSGTDRGGGETQYF,TGCGCCAGCAGCGGAACGGACAGGGGCGGAGGAGAGACCCAGTACTTC
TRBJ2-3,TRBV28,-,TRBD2,CASCETGTSDTDTQYF,TGTGCCAGCTGCGAAACCGGGACTAGCGACACAGATACGCAGTATTTT
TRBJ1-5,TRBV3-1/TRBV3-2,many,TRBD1,CASSRGLDQPQHF,TGTGCCAGCAGCAGGGGGCTCGATCAGCCCCAGCATTTT
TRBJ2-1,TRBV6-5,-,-,CASRGVHSYNEQFF,TGTGCCAGCAGGGGCGTCCACTCCTACAATGAGCAGTTCTTC
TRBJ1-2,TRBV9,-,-,CASSATRGQTLANYGYTF,TGTGCCAGCAGCGCGACCAGGGGACAAACCTTAGCTAACTATGGCTACACCTTC
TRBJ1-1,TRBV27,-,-,CASSLSPLTEAFF,TGTGCCAGCAGTTTATCTCCGCTAACTGAAGCTTTCTTT
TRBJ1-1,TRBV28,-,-,CASSFYPRGNTEAFF,TGTGCCAGCAGTTTCTACCCCCGGGGGAACACTGAAGCTTTCTTT
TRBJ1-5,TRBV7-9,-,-,CASSLGGGGHQPQHF,TGTGCCAGCAGCTTAGGAGGGGGGGGCCATCAGCCCCAGCATTTT
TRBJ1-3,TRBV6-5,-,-,CASTGSGNTIYF,TGTGCCAGCACGGGGTCTGGAAACACCATATATTTT
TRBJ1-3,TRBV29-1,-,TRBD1,CSVEDPLRTGGLSGNTIYF,TGCAGCGTTGAAGATCCCCTCAGGACAGGGGGACTCTCTGGAAACACCATATATTTT
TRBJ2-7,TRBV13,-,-,CASSLFVELGGGTYEQYF,TGTGCCAGCAGCTTATTTGTCGAACTCGGCGGAGGAACGTACGAGCAGTACTTC
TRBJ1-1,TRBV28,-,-,CAVRRGEWVNTEAFF,TGTGCCGTCAGGCGGGGGGAGTGGGTGAACACTGAAGCTTTCTTT
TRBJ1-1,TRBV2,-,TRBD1,CASGRTGANTEAFF,TGTGCCAGCGGTAGGACAGGGGCGAACACTGAAGCTTTCTTT
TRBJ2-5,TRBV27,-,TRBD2,CASGLAGPETQYF,TGTGCCAGCGGACTAGCGGGGCCAGAGACCCAGTACTTC
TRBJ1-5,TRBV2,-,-,CASNGREFYQPQHF,TGTGCCAGCAATGGCAGGGAATTTTACCAGCCCCAGCATTTT
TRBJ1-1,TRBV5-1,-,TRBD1,CASSWGQGETEAFF,TGCGCCAGCAGCTGGGGACAGGGGGAGACTGAAGCTTTCTTT
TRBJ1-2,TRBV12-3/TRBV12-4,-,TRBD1,CASSLTGENGYTF,TGTGCCAGCAGTTTAACAGGGGAGAATGGCTACACCTTC
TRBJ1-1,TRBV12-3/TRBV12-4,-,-,CASNLESEAFF,TGTGCCAGCAACTTAGAGAGTGAAGCTTTCTTT
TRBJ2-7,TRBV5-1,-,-,CASSPKTGNSYEQYF,TGCGCCAGCAGCCCAAAGACAGGAAACTCCTACGAGCAGTACTTC
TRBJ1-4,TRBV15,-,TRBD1,CATSSGTDRTTNEKLFF,TGTGCCACCAGCAGTGGGACAGACAGAACAACTAATGAAAAACTGTTTTTT
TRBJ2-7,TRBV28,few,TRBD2,CASSSGGLAGGINSYEQYF,TGTGCCAGCAGTTCCGGTGGACTAGCGGGAGGAATCAACTCCTACGAGCAGTACTTC
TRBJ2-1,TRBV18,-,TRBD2,CASSPPGLAGVEQFF,TGTGCCAGCTCACCACCAGGTCTAGCGGGAGTTGAGCAGTTCTTC
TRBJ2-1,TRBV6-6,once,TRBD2,CASSYSTSGQFF,TGTGCCAGCAGTTACTCTACTAGCGGGCAGTTCTTC
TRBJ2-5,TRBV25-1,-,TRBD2,CASSFGESGRETQYF,TGTGCCAGCAGTTTTGGTGAGAGCGGGAGGGAGACCCAGTACTTC
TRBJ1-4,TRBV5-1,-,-,CASSLGTASNEKLFF,TGCGCCAGCAGCTTGGGGACAGCTTCAAATGAAAAACTGTTTTTT
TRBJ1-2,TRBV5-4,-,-,CASSSLTGMVLDYGYTF,TGTGCCAGCAGCTCCCTGACAGGAATGGTTTTGGACTATGGCTACACCTTC
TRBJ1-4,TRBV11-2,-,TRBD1,CASSLAAGGSEKLFF,TGTGCCAGCAGCTTAGCCGCAGGGGGGAGTGAAAAACTGTTTTTT
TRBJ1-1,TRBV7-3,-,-,CASSPNAQTGTEAFF,TGTGCCAGCAGCCCCAACGCACAGACGGGAACTGAAGCTTTCTTT
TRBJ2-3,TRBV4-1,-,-,CASSQVASTDTQYF,TGCGCCAGCAGCCAAGTTGCGAGCACAGATACGCAGTATTTT